The next 15 T cell receptor beta chains were all read from a single sample in a study of cytomegalovirus exposure and HLA in healthy donors. The PCR contained 60 Vbeta and 13 Jbeta primers. Some clones are missing from TCRdb's copy, which holds only in-frame ones; the method was immunoSEQ multiplex PCR. The data show tens of thousands of clones, around 76% seen once. The sequenced sample consisted of PBMCs. These TCRs come from a man aged 40-49 years in good health and CMV-seronegative.

The chain links TRBV30 to TRBJ1-3; 7 bases are a match to TRBD1. The CDR3 loop spans 14 amino acids. Germline assignment: CDR1 GTSNPN and CDR2 SVGIG (reference sequence). After removal of 2 bases from V and 4 bases from J, the junction contained 5 bases not matched to a gene. The CDR3 loop reads CAWSFGTVGNTIYF. As DNA, the CDR3 is TGTGCCTGGAGTTTCGGGACAGTCGGAAACACCATATATTTT. Drawing the rest from reference TRBV30 and TRBJ1-3, the complete variable domain is SQTIHQWPATLVQPVGSPLSLECTVEGTSNPNLYWYRQAAGRGLQLLFYSVGIGQISSEVPQNLSASRPQDRQFILSSKKLLLSDSGFYLCAWSFGTVGNTIYFGEGSWLTVV.

The rearrangement joins TRBV18 to TRBJ1-4; a weak D match, TRBD1 (6 bases). The V end lost 1 base, the J end lost 8 bases, and 17 bases lay between the germline ends. The CDR3 consists of 16 residues. CDR1 is KGHSH, CDR2 LQKENI, per germline. The CDR3 here is CASSPQSGGVREKLFF. CDR3 nucleotides: TGTGCCAGCTCACCACAGTCGGGGGGCGTACGGGAAAAACTGTTTTTT.

This clone occurred once. CDR3 loop: CASSRQGTYEQYF. The CDR3 DNA is TGTGCCAGCAGTAGGCAGGGTACTTACGAGCAGTACTTC. The J gene is TRBJ2-7, the V gene TRBV9; perhaps TRBD1 as D (5 bases). The CDR3 is 13 amino acids. The ends were cut back, 5 bases at V and 4 bases at J, with 13 bases in the middle. Germline V gene data show CDR1 as SGDLS and CDR2 as YYNGEE.

The chain has TRBV5-5 and TRBJ2-5, with 8 bases aligning to TRBD2. Trimming removed 0 bases from V and 5 bases from J; junction bases left unmatched: 6. CDR1 and CDR2 from the germline V gene are SGHKS and YYEKEE (reference sequence). The CDR3 sequence is 15 residues long. The CDR3 is CASSLAAGVMETQYF. Here the CDR3 DNA reads TGTGCCAGCAGCTTGGCAGCGGGAGTCATGGAGACCCAGTACTTC.

V gene TRBV12-5 combines with J gene TRBJ1-2; weak D call: TRBD1 (6 bases). Germline V lookup: CDR1 LGHNT, CDR2 FRNRAP. V was trimmed by 7 bases and J by 0 bases, leaving 12 bases between them. CDR3 length equals 14 residues. The CDR3 DNA sequence: TGTGCTAGTGCGACAGGCCTTGCTAACTATGGCTACACCTTC. Protein product: CASATGLANYGYTF.

The DNA of the CDR3 is TGTGCCAGTAGTATGACTAGCGGGAAAGAGACCCAGTACTTC. This gives the protein CASSMTSGKETQYF. The V call is TRBV19, the J call TRBJ2-5, with TRBD2 identical over 11 bases. CDR1 LNHDA and CDR2 SQIVND come from the germline V gene (reference sequence). This CDR3 comprises 14 residues. With V trimmed by 3 bases and J by 3 bases, 0 bases remained unmatched.

The chain carries TRBV5-1 and TRBJ2-6; a weak D match, TRBD1 (6 bases). V was cut by 3 bases and J by 0 bases, with 13 bases left in between. This CDR3 contains 17 residues. Germline V gene lookup returns CDR1 SGHRS and CDR2 YFSETQ. CDR3 bases: TGCGCCAGCAGCTCCCTATCGACAGGCTCTGGGGCCAACGTCCTGACTTTC. The encoded protein is CASSSLSTGSGANVLTF. The full variable domain, with the rest looked up from reference TRBV5-1 and TRBJ2-6, is KAGVTQTPRYLIKTRGQQVTLSCSPISGHRSVSWYQQTPGQGLQFLFEYFSETQRNKGNFPGRFSGRQFSNSRSEMNVSTLELGDSALYLCASSSLSTGSGANVLTFGAGSRLTVL.

The chain recombines TRBV10-3 with TRBJ2-5; the match to TRBD1 covers 9 bases. The tail of the sequence fits TRBJ2-7 better, so the J call may be wrong. CDR1 and CDR2 (germline): ENHRY, SYGVKD. The CDR3 runs 15 residues. The CDR3 here is CAIGQGIPPSYEQYF. The CDR3 nucleotides are TGTGCCATCGGACAGGGGATCCCCCCCTCCTACGAGCAGTACTTC.

This chain uses TRBV6-5 with TRBJ1-3; TRBD1 matches 9 bases. CDR3 length: 15 amino acids. The junction had 7 bases not matched to a gene; V was cut back by 6 bases and J by 4 bases. Germline CDR1 and CDR2: MNHEY and SVGAGI. The CDR3 bases are TGTGCCAGCAGGGGACAGGGAGGGATAGGAAACACCATATATTTT. Encoded protein: CASRGQGGIGNTIYF.

This sequence joins TRBV29-1 and TRBJ1-1, with D maybe TRBD1 (6 bases). From germline, CDR1 is SQVTM and CDR2 ANQGSEA. This CDR3 has 11 residues. Trimming took off 5 bases at V and 11 bases at J, with 15 bases between the two ends. This CDR3 reads CSVSTGMLAFF. The CDR3 nucleotides read TGCAGCGTTTCCACAGGGATGTTGGCTTTCTTT.

The chain employs TRBV4-1 and TRBJ2-7; 8 positions match TRBD1. V lost 3 bases to trimming and J lost 4 bases; unmatched junction nucleotides: 8. CDR3 length: 15 amino acids. Germline lookup yields CDR1 MGHRA and CDR2 YSYEKL. CDR3: CASSHAGTGFYEQYF. The DNA of the CDR3 is TGCGCCAGCAGCCATGCCGGGACAGGATTTTACGAGCAGTACTTC.

This clone was counted only a few times. This chain uses TRBV2 with TRBJ1-2; TRBD1 matches 9 bases. V lost 4 bases and J lost 7; bases outside the gene matches: 4. The CDR3 spans 13 residues. CDR1 is SNHLY and CDR2 is FYNNEI in the germline V gene. The CDR3 DNA reads as TGTGCCAGCAGTGCCTACAGGGGGCTTGGCTACACCTTC. Its protein is CASSAYRGLGYTF.

The chain is built from TRBV30 and TRBJ2-5, with 9 positions matching TRBD2. Losses at the gene ends were 3 bases for V and 7 bases for J; bases not matched to a gene: 15. The CDR3 length is 16 residues. CDR1 is GTSNPN, CDR2 SVGIG, per germline (reference sequence). The CDR3 spells CAWRLSAGGYLGTQYF. Written as DNA, the CDR3 is TGTGCCTGGAGGTTATCAGCGGGAGGATATCTGGGGACCCAGTACTTC.

The rearrangement joins TRBV5-1 to TRBJ2-4; 8 bases are a match to TRBD1. CDR1 SGHRS and CDR2 YFSETQ come from the germline V gene. The CDR3 totals 15 residues. The ends lost 0 bases at V and 7 bases at J; junction bases unmatched: 6. This chain's CDR3 is CASSLATDRANIQYF. In DNA, the CDR3 is TGCGCCAGCAGCTTGGCCACGGACAGGGCGAACATTCAGTACTTC.

CDR3 amino acids: CASSPTGTANTEAFF. For the CDR3, the DNA is TGTGCCAGCAGTCCGACCGGGACAGCAAACACTGAAGCTTTCTTT. The chain has TRBV6-5 and TRBJ1-1; TRBD1 agrees at 7 bases. CDR3 length: 15 amino acids. After removal of 5 bases from V and 2 bases from J, the junction contained 8 bases not matched to a gene. CDR1 and CDR2 (germline): MNHEY, SVGAGI.